This section outlines one T cell receptor beta chain sequence together with its context. Its antigen is unknown. TCRdb independently ran MiXCR on the 5' RACE reads; one entry per CDR3 protein. The sample has a few hundred thousand distinct CDR3 sequences; less than 25% are singletons. The V gene lost 8 bases and the J gene lost 5 bases, with 12 bases spanning the gap. Germline assignment: CDR1 MNHEY and CDR2 SVGAGI. The CDR3 spans 13 residues. This entry comes from a study of T-cell memory formation after mild COVID-19. Notes on the study in general: Contracting CD4+ clones were located mainly in CM and EM, and CD8+ clones in EMRA. The SARS-CoV-2 specificity of second-wave clones reaching peak at day 37 remained unverified.

The sequenced sample consisted of PBMCs or a T cell subset sorted from them (not recorded which). The gene calls are TRBV6-5 and TRBJ2-2, with a tentative D call TRBD2 (5 bases). The clonotype was recovered from a man younger than 35 who had mild COVID-19 (a few samples of this study predate the infection). Cell type and time point are not known. The CDR3 DNA reads TGTGCCAGCGCACTGCCGGGGACCGGGGAGCTGTTTTTT. Its protein product is CASALPGTGELFF.